The 10 T cell receptor beta chains below come from one sample, sequenced in a study of naive and memory T cell subsets. Reverse transcription of blood and skin TCR RNA was primed at alpha and beta constant regions. One entry per CDR3 protein results from TCRdb running MiXCR on the 5' RACE reads. Of about 26,000 distinct CDR3 sequences detected, approximately 22% appear once; the ten largest clones hold 1.8%. Whole blood, roughly 2.5 ml, came from adult healthy volunteers. The receptor source for this set is a female donor in good health.

This clonotype is medium-sized by share. This chain links TRBV7-9 with TRBJ1-1; 8 bases fit TRBD1. J lost 4 bases, V lost 3 bases, and 7 bases had no gene match. The CDR3 runs to 15 residues. Germline V gives CDR1 SEHNR, CDR2 FQNEAQ (reference sequence). The CDR3 protein is CASSFAGTGGTEAFF. For the CDR3, the DNA is TGTGCCAGCAGCTTCGCCGGGACAGGAGGCACTGAAGCTTTCTTT.

The chain joins TRBV6-5 to TRBJ2-3; 7 nucleotides align to TRBD2. Trimming took 4 bases from V and 0 from J; bases not matched to a gene: 7. The CDR3 runs 16 residues. Germline V CDR1 and CDR2: MNHEY, SVGAGI. The DNA for the CDR3 is TGTGCCAGCAGTTCTAAAGCGGGGAGGAGCACAGATACGCAGTATTTT. Its translation is CASSSKAGRSTDTQYF.

This chain links TRBV10-1 with TRBJ2-5, with TRBD1 matching over 7 bases. The end of the DNA aligns better with TRBJ2-3, so the J call may be wrong. CDR1 WNHNN and CDR2 SYGVQD come from the germline V gene (reference sequence). The CDR3 is 11 residues long. CDR3 bases: TGCGCCAGCTCTACAGGGGAGACGCAGTATTTT. This gives the protein CASSTGETQYF.

A note on this clonotype: Being one base from a much bigger clone, this may be a read error. This chain joins TRBV20-1 and TRBJ2-3; 12 nucleotides align to TRBD1. Germline CDR1 DFQATT, CDR2 SNEGSKA (reference sequence). The CDR3 contains 16 residues. V was clipped by 5 bases and J by 5 bases; unmatched bases: 11. The CDR3 DNA follows: TGCAGTGCTGAGACCCCGGGACAGGGGGCCGTAGATACGCAGTATTTT. This sequence encodes CSAETPGQGAVDTQYF.

This clonotype was counted at least ten times. The chain employs TRBV2 and TRBJ2-2, with 7 nucleotides matching TRBD1. Germline V gene sequence: CDR1 SNHLY, CDR2 FYNNEI. The CDR3 covers 15 residues. V shed 8 bases and J 1 base; nucleotides not matched to a gene: 7. The CDR3 sequence is CASEGALENTGELFF. CDR3 DNA sequence: TGTGCCAGCGAGGGGGCATTGGAGAACACCGGGGAGCTGTTTTTT.

This clonotype was recorded many times. This chain uses TRBV6-5 with TRBJ1-2; TRBD1 matches 10 bases. Trimming took 2 bases from V and 3 from J; bases not matched to a gene: 0. The germline V gene encodes CDR1 MNHEY and CDR2 SVGAGI. This CDR3 is 14 amino acids long. This CDR3 is CASSYGTGDYGYTF. The CDR3 coding sequence is TGTGCCAGCAGTTACGGGACAGGGGACTATGGCTACACCTTC.

This chain connects TRBV25-1 to TRBJ2-1; D perhaps matches TRBD2 (7 bases). CDR1 and CDR2 (germline): MGHDK, SYGVNS. CDR3 length equals 16 residues. V lost 3 bases to trimming and J lost 5 bases, with 17 bases between them. The DNA for the CDR3 is TGTGCCAGCAGTGAGACGGGGGGCCTCCTCCACAATGAGCAGTTCTTC. This encodes CASSETGGLLHNEQFF.

In this sample, this clonotype turned up many times. This rearrangement joins TRBV12-3 or TRBV12-4 to TRBJ2-1; D could derive from TRBD1 or TRBD2 (5 bases each). CDR3 length: 14 amino acids. V lost 8 bases to trimming and J lost 6 bases, with 17 bases between them. CDR3 bases: TGTGCCAGCGTGCCGGGACGAAGAGCCAATGAGCAGTTCTTC. Translated: CASVPGRRANEQFF.

The CDR3: CSVVVTGTTNEKLFF. DNA for the CDR3: TGCAGCGTTGTGGTTACAGGGACAACTAATGAAAAACTGTTTTTT. V is TRBV29-1 and J is TRBJ1-4, with D maybe TRBD1 (6 bases). Germline values: CDR1 SQVTM, CDR2 ANQGSEA. The CDR3 covers 15 residues. Trimming took 4 bases from V and 0 from J, leaving 12 bases between them.

This clonotype showed up many times. This chain links TRBV5-1 with TRBJ2-7, with D perhaps matching TRBD1 or TRBD2 (6 bases each). Trimming removed 4 bases at V and 7 bases at J, with 18 bases between. This CDR3 spans 14 amino acids. Germline-derived CDR1 and CDR2 are SGHRS and YFSETQ. CDR3 protein: CASSLDVEGGEQYF. CDR3 in DNA: TGCGCCAGCAGCCTTGACGTCGAGGGGGGAGAGCAGTACTTC.